The rows below give T cell receptor beta chains drawn from one sample of a study of CD8 T cells in ankylosing spondylitis. TCRdb reprocessed the 5' RACE reads via MiXCR and lists one record per CDR3 protein. Of 250,000 or so distinct CDR3 sequences listed, 20% to 30% are singletons. The sample was blood, either unsorted or a sorted T cell fraction (not recorded which). All receptors derive from a male donor with ankylosing spondylitis or in good health (not recorded which). The CDR3 runs from the conserved cysteine through the conserved F or W. D genes are given only for firm matches. Clone sizes are given selectively: once, few, many, or a class where the clone is expanded.

clone_size,d_call,v_call,j_call,cdr3_aa,cdr3_nt
many,-,TRBV10-2,TRBJ2-7,CAVSPSGASSYEQYF,TGCGCCGTCTCACCGTCGGGTGCGAGCTCCTACGAGCAGTACTTC
-,TRBD2,TRBV15,TRBJ2-5,CATSRGLAGVPSGQETQYF,TGTGCCACCAGCAGAGGGCTAGCGGGGGTTCCATCGGGGCAAGAGACCCAGTACTTC
many,TRBD2,TRBV5-5,TRBJ2-5,CASSLVLAGPPYQETQYF,TGTGCCAGCAGCTTGGTGTTAGCGGGGCCGCCGTACCAAGAGACCCAGTACTTC
few,-,TRBV29-1,TRBJ2-3,CSARGRVTDTQYF,TGCAGCGCCCGTGGCAGGGTCACAGATACGCAGTATTTT
many,TRBD1,TRBV29-1,TRBJ2-3,CSVVGQGVYTQYF,TGCAGCGTTGTAGGGCAGGGGGTATATACGCAGTATTTT
-,-,TRBV20-1,TRBJ1-6,CSANNRDTLHF,TGCAGTGCTAACAACCGGGACACCCTCCACTTT
many,-,TRBV12-3/TRBV12-4,TRBJ2-2,CASSSGELFF,TGTGCCAGCTCAAGTGGGGAGCTGTTTTTT
few,TRBD1,TRBV20-1,TRBJ2-1,CSATPGQKVNEQFF,TGCAGTGCTACTCCGGGACAGAAAGTCAATGAGCAGTTCTTC
many,-,TRBV20-1,TRBJ1-4,CSLLSNGDSQFF,TGCAGCCTCCTATCGAACGGTGATAGTCAGTTTTTT
many,-,TRBV6-5,TRBJ1-5,CASELGRVGSQPQHF,TGTGCCAGCGAGTTGGGGAGGGTGGGGAGTCAGCCCCAGCATTTT
-,-,TRBV7-6,TRBJ2-2,CASTWITNTGELFF,TGTGCCAGCACCTGGATTACGAACACCGGGGAGCTGTTTTTT
-,-,TRBV20-1,TRBJ1-1,CSARPGAGYGASTEAFF,TGCAGTGCTAGACCGGGGGCAGGGTATGGGGCCAGCACTGAAGCTTTCTTT
many,-,TRBV6-5,TRBJ2-3,CASSYFQIGTDTQYF,TGTGCCAGCAGTTACTTCCAAATCGGGACAGATACGCAGTATTTT
-,TRBD2,TRBV20-1,TRBJ2-7,CSARGGVGEQYF,TGCAGTGCTAGGGGGGGGGTAGGCGAGCAGTACTTC
-,-,TRBV20-1,TRBJ2-3,CSAREARPRGTDTQYF,TGCAGTGCTAGGGAGGCCCGGCCCCGGGGAACAGATACGCAGTATTTT
few,TRBD2,TRBV12-3/TRBV12-4,TRBJ2-1,CASSPGASGGAKEQFF,TGTGCCAGCAGTCCCGGCGCTAGCGGGGGGGCCAAAGAGCAGTTCTTC
-,TRBD2,TRBV20-1,TRBJ2-4,CSARPGLAGGFKNIQYF,TGCAGTGCTAGGCCCGGACTAGCGGGGGGTTTCAAAAACATTCAGTACTTC
few,-,TRBV20-1,TRBJ2-7,CSASGLAYEQYF,TGCAGTGCTAGCGGCTTGGCGTACGAGCAGTACTTC
-,-,TRBV20-1,TRBJ2-2,CSAIPATGELFF,TGCAGTGCTATTCCAGCAACCGGGGAGCTGTTTTTT
-,-,TRBV24-1,TRBJ2-7,CATPVGAQYF,TGTGCCACCCCGGTAGGGGCGCAGTACTTC
many,-,TRBV12-3/TRBV12-4,TRBJ2-3,CASSLSAGRGQYF,TGTGCCAGCAGTTTGAGCGCTGGGCGGGGCCAGTATTTT
many,-,TRBV12-3/TRBV12-4,TRBJ2-5,CASSLGGRVEETQYF,TGTGCCAGCAGTTTAGGGGGGCGGGTGGAAGAGACCCAGTACTTC
few,TRBD1,TRBV12-3/TRBV12-4,TRBJ2-1,CATREAGTGYNEQFF,TGTGCCACCCGCGAGGCCGGGACAGGGTACAATGAGCAGTTCTTC
-,TRBD2,TRBV7-2,TRBJ2-1,CASSRAGTSSYNEQFF,TGTGCCAGCAGCCGGGCGGGGACTAGCAGCTACAATGAGCAGTTCTTC
-,-,TRBV20-1,TRBJ2-4,CSARGGGTAKNIQYF,TGCAGTGCTAGAGGTGGGGGAACAGCCAAAAACATTCAGTACTTC
many,TRBD1,TRBV10-3,TRBJ2-3,CAIEADREADTQYF,TGTGCCATCGAAGCGGACAGGGAGGCAGATACGCAGTATTTT
few,TRBD2,TRBV3-1,TRBJ2-7,CASSQGLAGPYEQYF,TGTGCCAGCAGCCAAGGGCTAGCGGGGCCCTACGAGCAGTACTTC
-,-,TRBV12-3/TRBV12-4,TRBJ2-6,CASSLTLGANVLTF,TGTGCCAGCAGCCTTACGTTGGGGGCCAACGTCCTGACTTTC
-,-,TRBV20-1,TRBJ2-7,CSATEGAYEQYF,TGCAGTGCCACTGAGGGAGCCTACGAGCAGTACTTC
few,-,TRBV29-1,TRBJ1-1,CSVEGQLVTEAFF,TGCAGCGTTGAAGGACAGTTGGTCACTGAAGCTTTCTTT
-,TRBD1,TRBV12-3/TRBV12-4,TRBJ2-1,CASSLGQGRLQFF,TGTGCCAGCAGTTTAGGACAGGGAAGACTCCAGTTCTTC
-,-,TRBV2,TRBJ2-6,CASSRMGESGANVLTF,TGTGCCAGCAGCCGGATGGGGGAATCTGGGGCCAACGTCCTGACTTTC
-,TRBD2,TRBV15,TRBJ2-1,CATSRDGPGRGVHEQFF,TGTGCCACCAGCAGGGACGGCCCGGGACGGGGGGTTCATGAGCAGTTCTTC
-,-,TRBV6-5,TRBJ1-2,CASNGLNYGYTF,TGTGCCAGCAACGGACTTAACTATGGCTACACCTTC
many,-,TRBV6-1,TRBJ2-5,CASSDSGGRETQYF,TGTGCCAGCAGTGATTCAGGGGGGAGAGAGACCCAGTACTTC
-,-,TRBV29-1,TRBJ1-3,CSVEHSSGNTIYF,TGCAGCGTTGAACATAGCTCTGGAAACACCATATATTTT
many,-,TRBV20-1,TRBJ2-3,CSAHGQNTDTQYF,TGCAGTGCTCACGGACAAAACACAGATACGCAGTATTTT
-,-,TRBV28,TRBJ2-7,CASSLTGPYEQYF,TGTGCCAGCAGCTTAACGGGTCCCTACGAGCAGTACTTC
-,-,TRBV20-1,TRBJ1-2,CSARDQGRGYGYTF,TGCAGTGCTAGAGATCAGGGAAGGGGGTATGGCTACACCTTC
many,-,TRBV12-3/TRBV12-4,TRBJ1-5,CASSFGHINQPQHF,TGTGCCAGCAGTTTCGGGCATATTAATCAGCCCCAGCATTTT
few,TRBD1,TRBV5-5,TRBJ2-7,CASRNPGQGTYEQYF,TGTGCCAGCAGAAATCCGGGACAGGGTACGTACGAGCAGTACTTC